Each of the 9 T cell receptor beta chains below was sequenced from the same sample in a study of high-grade serous ovarian cancer treatment subgroups. Sequencing was performed with immunoSEQ multiplex PCR; in TCRdb, only in-frame clones are kept and a portion is missing. Among some 40,000 clones listed, around three quarters were seen once. Tumor samples were taken before definitive surgery or chemotherapy. The sequenced material came from tumor tissue. The receptors were gathered from a human donor with high-grade serous ovarian cancer.

This clone was seen a few times. The chain employs TRBV6-6 and TRBJ2-1; D might be TRBD2 (6 bases). V lost 8 bases and J lost 6, with 17 bases in between. Germline loops: CDR1 MNHNY, CDR2 SVGAGI (reference sequence). CDR3 length: 14 amino acids. This CDR3 is CASQTLREANEQFF. CDR3 coding DNA: TGTGCCAGCCAAACCCTCAGGGAGGCCAATGAGCAGTTCTTC.

Concerning this clone: Additional DNA sequences in this sample encode the identical CDR3. The J gene is TRBJ2-7, the V gene TRBV30; D possibly corresponds to TRBD1 (5 bases). V was pared by 2 bases and J by 3 bases, with 8 bases between. Germline assignment: CDR1 GTSNPN and CDR2 SVGIG (reference sequence). The CDR3 covers 12 residues. CDR3 nucleotide sequence: TGTGCCTGGAGTACAGGAGTCTACGAGCAGTACTTC. Protein sequence: CAWSTGVYEQYF.

CDR3 sequence (DNA): TGTGCCAGCAGTTCGACCACGAAGAAGGCTTTCTTT. Translation: CASSSTTKKAFF. The genes are TRBV6-5 and TRBJ1-1, with no clear D. The CDR3 is made up of 12 amino acids. CDR1 MNHEY and CDR2 SVGAGI come from the germline V gene. V dropped 4 bases and J dropped 11 bases, with 14 bases sitting between them.

The chain employs TRBV6-5 and TRBJ2-5, with D perhaps being TRBD1 or TRBD2 (5 bases each). Trimming removed 6 bases at V and 2 bases at J, with 13 bases between. Germline CDR1 is MNHEY and CDR2 is SVGAGI. This CDR3 spans 14 amino acids. The CDR3 protein is CASSPLGRQETQYF. The CDR3 DNA sequence: TGTGCCAGCAGCCCTTTGGGACGACAAGAGACCCAGTACTTC.

The chain employs TRBV6-5 and TRBJ2-1; no definite D call. The CDR3 runs 14 residues. Trimming took off 2 bases at V and 2 bases at J, with 7 bases between the two ends. The germline CDR1 and CDR2 sequences are MNHEY and SVGAGI. CDR3 DNA: TGTGCCAGCAGTTACCGGCCAGCCTACAATGAGCAGTTCTTC. Protein sequence: CASSYRPAYNEQFF.

This clone came up a few times. CDR3 residues: CASSPGGPVTEAFF. As DNA, the CDR3 is TGTGCCAGCAGTCCGGGCGGCCCTGTCACTGAAGCTTTCTTT. The chain recombines TRBV27 with TRBJ1-1; D is unclear. Germline V lookup: CDR1 MNHEY, CDR2 SMNVEV (reference sequence). V dropped 5 bases and J dropped 4 bases, with 14 bases sitting between them. CDR3 length: 14 residues.

The chain links TRBV29-1 to TRBJ2-7; D may correspond to TRBD1 or TRBD2 (5 bases each). This CDR3 comprises 14 residues. Per germline, CDR1 SQVTM and CDR2 ANQGSEA. Deletions cut 6 bases from V and 2 bases from J, with 17 bases between. CDR3 in DNA: TGCAGCGTATTCTCCGGGACCCATCCCTACGAGCAGTACTTC. Protein sequence: CSVFSGTHPYEQYF.

The chain combines TRBV6-1 with TRBJ1-2, with 10 bases identical to TRBD1. CDR3 length equals 15 residues. CDR1 is MNHNS, CDR2 SASEGT, per germline. V dropped 7 bases and J dropped 7; count of bases not matched to a gene: 12. The CDR3 nucleotides are TGTGCCAGCAAAAATCGGGGACAGGGGTTTGGTGGCTACACCTTC. It translates to CASKNRGQGFGGYTF.

This clone was observed a single time. V is TRBV7-2 and J is TRBJ2-3; D perhaps matches TRBD2 (6 bases). V was clipped by 4 bases and J by 2 bases, with 13 bases between them. Germline V gene sequence: CDR1 SGHTA, CDR2 FQGNSA. The length of the CDR3 is 15 residues. The CDR3 is CASSSLSGITDTQYF. CDR3 nucleotides: TGTGCCAGCAGCTCCCTTAGCGGCATCACAGATACGCAGTATTTT.